What follows is one TCR beta chain and its context. Patients had received no treatment of any kind before thyroid surgery. The data belong to a study of metastatic and nonmetastatic thyroid tumors. The CDR3 totals 14 residues. After removal of 4 bases from V and 6 bases from J, the junction contained 6 bases not matched to a gene. Germline CDR1 and CDR2: SNHLY and FYNNEI. TCRdb re-called the PCR reads through MiXCR. The sample gives around 30,000 clones, 11% of which show up once; roughly a sixth is in the top ten. The clonotype comes from a female donor with papillary thyroid cancer or a benign thyroid nodule (not recorded which). Some clones in this sample may be carry-over from other donors' samples. Material for sequencing was blood. This chain connects TRBV2 to TRBJ2-1; TRBD1 matches at 7 bases. CDR3 in DNA: TGTGCCAGCAGTGCCTACAGGGGAAGCAATGAGCAGTTCTTC. Translating it yields CASSAYRGSNEQFF.